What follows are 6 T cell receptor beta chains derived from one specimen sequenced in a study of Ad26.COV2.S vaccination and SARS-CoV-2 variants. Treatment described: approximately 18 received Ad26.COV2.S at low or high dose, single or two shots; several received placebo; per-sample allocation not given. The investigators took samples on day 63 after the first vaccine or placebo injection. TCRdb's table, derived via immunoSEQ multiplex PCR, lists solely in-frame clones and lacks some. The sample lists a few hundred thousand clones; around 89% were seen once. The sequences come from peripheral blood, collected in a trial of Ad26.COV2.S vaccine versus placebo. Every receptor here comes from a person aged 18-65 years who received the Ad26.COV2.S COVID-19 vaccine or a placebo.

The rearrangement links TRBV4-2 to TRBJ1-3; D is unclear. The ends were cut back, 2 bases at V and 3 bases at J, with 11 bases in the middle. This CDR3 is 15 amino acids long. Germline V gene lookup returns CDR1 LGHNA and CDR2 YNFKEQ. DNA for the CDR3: TGTGCCAGCAGCCAAATTGAGGGTTTTGGAAACACCATATATTTT. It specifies CASSQIEGFGNTIYF.

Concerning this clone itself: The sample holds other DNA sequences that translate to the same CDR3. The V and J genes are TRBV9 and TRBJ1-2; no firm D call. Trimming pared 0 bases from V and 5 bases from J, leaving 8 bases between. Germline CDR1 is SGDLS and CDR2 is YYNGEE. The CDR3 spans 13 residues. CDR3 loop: CASSVEDGYGYTF. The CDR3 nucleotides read TGTGCCAGCAGCGTAGAAGACGGATATGGCTACACCTTC.

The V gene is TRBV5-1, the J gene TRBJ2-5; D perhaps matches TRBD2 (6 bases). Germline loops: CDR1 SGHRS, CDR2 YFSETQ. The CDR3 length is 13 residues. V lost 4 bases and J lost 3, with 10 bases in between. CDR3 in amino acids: CASSRDSKETQYF. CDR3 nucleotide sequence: TGCGCCAGCAGCCGGGACTCCAAAGAGACCCAGTACTTC.

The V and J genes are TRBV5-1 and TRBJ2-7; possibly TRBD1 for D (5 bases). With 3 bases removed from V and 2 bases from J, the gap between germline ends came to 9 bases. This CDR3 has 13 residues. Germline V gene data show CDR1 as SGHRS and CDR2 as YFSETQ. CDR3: CASSWARAYEQYF. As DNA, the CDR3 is TGCGCCAGCAGCTGGGCCAGGGCCTACGAGCAGTACTTC.

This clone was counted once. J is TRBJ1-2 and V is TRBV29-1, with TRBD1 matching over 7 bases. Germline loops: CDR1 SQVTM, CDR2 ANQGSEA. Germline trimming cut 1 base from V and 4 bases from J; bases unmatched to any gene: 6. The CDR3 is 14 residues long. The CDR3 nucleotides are TGCAGCGTTGAAGGAGGGGGCGAGGGCTATGGCTACACCTTC. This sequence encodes CSVEGGGEGYGYTF.

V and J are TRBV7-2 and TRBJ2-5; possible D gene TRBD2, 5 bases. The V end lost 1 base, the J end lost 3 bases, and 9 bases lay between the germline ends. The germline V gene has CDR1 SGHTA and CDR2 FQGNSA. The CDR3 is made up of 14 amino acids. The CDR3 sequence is CASSLERAEETQYF. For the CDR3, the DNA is TGTGCCAGCAGCTTAGAACGAGCGGAAGAGACCCAGTACTTC.